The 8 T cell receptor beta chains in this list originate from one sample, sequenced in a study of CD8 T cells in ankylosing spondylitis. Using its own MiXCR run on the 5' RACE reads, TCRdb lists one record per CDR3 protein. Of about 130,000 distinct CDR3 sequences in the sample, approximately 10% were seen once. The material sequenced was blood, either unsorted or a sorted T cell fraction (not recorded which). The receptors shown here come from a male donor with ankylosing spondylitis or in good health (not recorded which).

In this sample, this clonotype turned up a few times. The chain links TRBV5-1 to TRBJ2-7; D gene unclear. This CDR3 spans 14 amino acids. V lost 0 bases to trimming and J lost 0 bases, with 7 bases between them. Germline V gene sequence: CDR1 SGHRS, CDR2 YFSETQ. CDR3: CASSLAATSYEQYF. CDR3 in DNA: TGCGCCAGCAGCTTGGCGGCCACCTCCTACGAGCAGTACTTC.

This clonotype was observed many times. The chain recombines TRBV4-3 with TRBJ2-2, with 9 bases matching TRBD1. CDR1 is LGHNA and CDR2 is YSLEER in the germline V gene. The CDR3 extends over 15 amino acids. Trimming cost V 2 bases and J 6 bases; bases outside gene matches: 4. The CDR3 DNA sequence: TGCGCCAGCAGCCAACCGGGACAGGGTCCCGGGGAGCTGTTTTTT. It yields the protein CASSQPGQGPGELFF.

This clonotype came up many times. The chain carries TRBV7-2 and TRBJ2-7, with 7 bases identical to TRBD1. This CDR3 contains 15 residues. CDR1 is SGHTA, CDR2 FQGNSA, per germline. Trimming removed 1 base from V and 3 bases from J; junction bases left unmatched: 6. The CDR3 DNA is TGTGCCAGCAGCTTAGGTGCAGGGGGTGGCTACGAGCAGTACTTC. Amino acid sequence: CASSLGAGGGYEQYF.

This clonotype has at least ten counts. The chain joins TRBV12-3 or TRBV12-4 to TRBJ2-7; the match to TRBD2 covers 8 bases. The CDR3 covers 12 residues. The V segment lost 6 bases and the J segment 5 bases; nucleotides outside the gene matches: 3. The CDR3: CASSRLANEQYF. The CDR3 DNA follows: TGTGCCAGCAGCAGACTAGCGAACGAGCAGTACTTC.

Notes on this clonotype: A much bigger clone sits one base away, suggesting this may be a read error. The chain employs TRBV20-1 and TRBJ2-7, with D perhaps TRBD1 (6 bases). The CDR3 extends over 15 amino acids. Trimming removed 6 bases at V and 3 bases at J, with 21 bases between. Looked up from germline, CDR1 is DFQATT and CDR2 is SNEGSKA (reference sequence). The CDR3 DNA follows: TGCAGTGCGTCGACACTAGAGGGGGAATTCTACGAGCAGTACTTC. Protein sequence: CSASTLEGEFYEQYF.

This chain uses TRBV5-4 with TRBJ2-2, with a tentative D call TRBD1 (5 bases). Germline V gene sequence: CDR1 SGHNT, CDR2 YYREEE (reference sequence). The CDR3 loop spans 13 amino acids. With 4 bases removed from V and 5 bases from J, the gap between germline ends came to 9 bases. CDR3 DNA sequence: TGTGCCAGCAGCCAGACAGCTACCGGGGAGCTGTTTTTT. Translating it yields CASSQTATGELFF.

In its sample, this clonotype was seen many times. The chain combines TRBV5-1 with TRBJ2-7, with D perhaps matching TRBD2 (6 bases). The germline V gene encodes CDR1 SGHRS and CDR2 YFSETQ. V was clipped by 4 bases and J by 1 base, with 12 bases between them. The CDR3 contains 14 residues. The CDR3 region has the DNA TGCGCCAGCAGCCAGACGACTAGTTCCTACGAGCAGTACTTC. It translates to CASSQTTSSYEQYF.

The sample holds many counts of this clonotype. This chain's CDR3 is CASSPGTSGSLETQYF. DNA for the CDR3: TGTGCCAGCAGCCCCGGGACTAGCGGGAGTTTGGAGACCCAGTACTTC. V and J are TRBV5-5 and TRBJ2-5, with 14 bases that match TRBD2. Germline V gene data show CDR1 as SGHKS and CDR2 as YYEKEE (reference sequence). V lost 4 bases to trimming and J lost 5 bases; unmatched junction nucleotides: 7. The CDR3 length is 16 residues.